The rows below give T cell receptor beta chains drawn from one sample of a study of T-cell memory formation after mild COVID-19. Each CDR3 protein is one row after TCRdb ran MiXCR on the 5' RACE reads. Of roughly 190,000 distinct CDR3 sequences in the sample, 8% to 11% were seen once. The source material was PBMCs or a T cell subset sorted from them (not recorded which). The receptors here all came from a young man who had mild COVID-19 (a few samples of this study predate the infection). Cell type and time point are not known. Each CDR3 is given with its conserved first and last residue. D genes are given only for firm matches. Only part of the rows carry a size: once, few, many, or a class if the clone is expanded.

>TRBJ1-2|-|few|TRBV20-1
TGCAGTGCTAGAGACTGGGGAAGTTATGGCTACACCTTC
CSARDWGSYGYTF
>TRBJ2-5|-|few|TRBV7-9
TGTGCCAGCAGCTTAGCGTCTTCAGGGGGGGAGGCCCAGTACTTC
CASSLASSGGEAQYF
>TRBJ2-1|TRBD1|-|TRBV29-1
TGCAGCGTAAAGGGACAGACCTACAATGAGCAGTTCTTC
CSVKGQTYNEQFF
>TRBJ1-6|TRBD1|few|TRBV4-3
TGCGCCAGCAGCCCGGACAGGGCCTATAATTCACCCCTCCACTTT
CASSPDRAYNSPLHF
>TRBJ2-3|TRBD2|-|TRBV28
TGTGCCAGCAGTTTATGGAGCGGGGGGACCACAGATACGCAGTATTTT
CASSLWSGGTTDTQYF
>TRBJ1-1|-|-|TRBV27
TGTGCCAGCAAATTGGTTTCTGGGGCTTTCTTT
CASKLVSGAFF
>TRBJ2-5|-|few|TRBV12-3/TRBV12-4
TGTGCCAGCAGAGAAGGACAGCACCAAGAGACCCAGTACTTC
CASREGQHQETQYF
>TRBJ1-1|-|many|TRBV11-2
TGTGCCAGCAGCTCGGGACTGAACACTGAAGCTTTCTTT
CASSSGLNTEAFF
>TRBJ1-1|TRBD1|-|TRBV7-9
TGTGCCAGCAATCGCCGGGACAGGGACTCTGAAGCTTTCTTT
CASNRRDRDSEAFF
>TRBJ2-1|-|few|TRBV7-2
TGTGCCAGCAGCTTAGAAGGACTATCCCCGCAGTTCTTC
CASSLEGLSPQFF